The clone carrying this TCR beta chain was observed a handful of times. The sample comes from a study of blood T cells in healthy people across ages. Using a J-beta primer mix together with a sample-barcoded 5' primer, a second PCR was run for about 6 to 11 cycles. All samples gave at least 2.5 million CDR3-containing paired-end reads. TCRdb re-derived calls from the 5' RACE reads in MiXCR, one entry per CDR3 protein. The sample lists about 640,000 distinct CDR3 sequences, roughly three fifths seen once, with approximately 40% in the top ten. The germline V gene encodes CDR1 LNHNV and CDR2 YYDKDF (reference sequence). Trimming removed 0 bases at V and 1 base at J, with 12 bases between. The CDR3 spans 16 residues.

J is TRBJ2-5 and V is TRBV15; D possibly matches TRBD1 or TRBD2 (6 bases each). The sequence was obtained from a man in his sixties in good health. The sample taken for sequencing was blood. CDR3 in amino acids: CATSRDSGAGQETQYF. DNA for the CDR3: TGTGCCACCAGCAGAGATTCGGGGGCAGGCCAAGAGACCCAGTACTTC.